One sample yielded the 9 T cell receptor beta chains listed below, sequenced in a study of Ad26.COV2.S vaccination and SARS-CoV-2 variants. Indicated treatment: approximately 18 received Ad26.COV2.S at low or high dose, single or two shots; a few received placebo; per-sample allocation not given. Samples were taken on day 63 after the first vaccine or placebo injection. The protocol was immunoSEQ multiplex PCR, while the TCRdb copy is restricted to in-frame clones and leaves out a portion. The sample yields fewer than 500,000 clones, 89% seen once. The sequences come from peripheral blood, collected in a trial of Ad26.COV2.S vaccine versus placebo. The receptors were sampled from a person aged 18-60 years who received the Ad26.COV2.S COVID-19 vaccine or a placebo.

This clone has a single count. V gene TRBV5-3 combines with J gene TRBJ2-1, with D unresolved. TRBV5-3 is assigned to the ORF class and has an uncertain function. The CDR3 spans 11 residues. The V end was cut by 10 bases, the J end by 10 bases, with 15 bases between. The CDR3 sequence: CAPRSQREQFF. The CDR3 DNA is TGTGCCCCCCGAAGTCAGAGAGAGCAGTTCTTC.

The CDR3, as DNA: TGTGCCAGTAGTCCATTGATAGGGGGCGCGGATGGCTACACCTTC. It specifies CASSPLIGGADGYTF. The rearrangement uses TRBV19 and TRBJ1-2; 7 positions match TRBD1. Germline V lookup: CDR1 LNHDA, CDR2 SQIVND (reference sequence). V shed 5 bases and J 6 bases; nucleotides not matched to a gene: 12. The CDR3 has 15 residues.

The V gene is TRBV10-2, the J gene TRBJ1-2; 10 bases match TRBD1. Trimming removed 6 bases from V and 1 base from J; junction bases left unmatched: 2. The germline gives CDR1 WSHSY, CDR2 SAAADI. The CDR3 covers 14 residues. The CDR3 is CASRGQGNNYGYTF. The CDR3 bases are TGCGCCAGCAGGGGACAGGGGAATAACTATGGCTACACCTTC.

This clone was picked up one time. The chain couples TRBV28 to TRBJ1-1; TRBD1 might be the D (6 bases). Germline V gene sequence: CDR1 MDHEN, CDR2 SYDVKM. This CDR3 spans 14 amino acids. V lost 8 bases and J 4 bases, leaving 17 bases between the germline ends. The CDR3 coding sequence is TGTGCCAGCGGTGGAGGGGGATTCCCCACTGAAGCTTTCTTT. As protein: CASGGGGFPTEAFF.

The table lists this clone with a few counts. This rearrangement joins TRBV18 to TRBJ2-6; unclear D gene. In germline, CDR1 is KGHSH, CDR2 LQKENI. With 6 bases removed from V and 0 bases from J, the gap between germline ends came to 9 bases. This CDR3 has 15 residues. The CDR3 spells CASSISHSGANVLTF. The CDR3 DNA reads TGTGCCAGCTCCATATCGCACTCTGGGGCCAACGTCCTGACTTTC.

The chain employs TRBV11-2 and TRBJ2-2, with D perhaps TRBD1 or TRBD2 (6 bases each). Germline CDR1 reads SGHAT; CDR2 reads FQNNGV. V shed 0 bases and J shed 4 bases, with 12 bases lying between them. The CDR3 has 16 residues. Here the CDR3 DNA reads TGTGCCAGCAGCTTAGAGTTTGGGGGGCCCACCGGGGAGCTGTTTTTT. Translating it yields CASSLEFGGPTGELFF.

The chain links TRBV5-5 to TRBJ2-5; TRBD1 might be the D (5 bases). Per germline, CDR1 SGHKS and CDR2 YYEKEE (reference sequence). The V and J ends lost 0 bases and 2 bases respectively, with 11 bases between them. The CDR3 has 15 amino acids. The DNA for the CDR3 is TGTGCCAGCAGCTTGGAAATGACAGATCAAGAGACCCAGTACTTC. Translation gives CASSLEMTDQETQYF.

The J gene is TRBJ2-2, the V gene TRBV29-1; maybe TRBD2 (6 bases). V lost 5 bases, J lost 2 bases, and 12 bases lay in between. CDR1 is SQVTM, CDR2 ANQGSEA, per germline. The CDR3 is 14 residues long. The CDR3 is CSVFGGENTGELFF. In nucleotides, the CDR3 is TGCAGCGTTTTTGGAGGGGAAAACACCGGGGAGCTGTTTTTT.

The chain employs TRBV7-2 and TRBJ2-7, with 9 positions matching TRBD1. Germline-derived CDR1 and CDR2 are SGHTA and FQGNSA. The CDR3 has 15 amino acids. V was clipped by 5 bases and J by 4 bases; unmatched bases: 9. The CDR3 DNA follows: TGTGCCAGCAGCGCCCGGACAGGGGCCACATACGAGCAGTACTTC. Translated, it gives CASSARTGATYEQYF. Full variable domain (missing parts from reference TRBV7-2 and TRBJ2-7): GAGVSQSPSNKVTEKGKDVELRCDPISGHTALYWYRQSLGQGLEFLIYFQGNSAPDKSGLPSDRFSAERTGGSVSTLTIQRTQQEDSAVYLCASSARTGATYEQYFGPGTRLTVT.